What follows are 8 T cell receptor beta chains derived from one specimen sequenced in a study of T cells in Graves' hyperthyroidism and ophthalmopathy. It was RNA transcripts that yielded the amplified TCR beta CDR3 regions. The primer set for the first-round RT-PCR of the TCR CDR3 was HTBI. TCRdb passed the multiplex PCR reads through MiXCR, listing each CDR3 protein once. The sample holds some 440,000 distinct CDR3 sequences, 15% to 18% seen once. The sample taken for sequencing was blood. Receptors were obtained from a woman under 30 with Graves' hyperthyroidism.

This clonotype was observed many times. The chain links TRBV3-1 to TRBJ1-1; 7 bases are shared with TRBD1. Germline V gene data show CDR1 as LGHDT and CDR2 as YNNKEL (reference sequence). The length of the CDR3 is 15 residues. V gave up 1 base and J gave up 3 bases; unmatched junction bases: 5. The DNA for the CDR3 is TGTGCCAGCAGCCAAGTCGACAGGGCCTACACTGAAGCTTTCTTT. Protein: CASSQVDRAYTEAFF.

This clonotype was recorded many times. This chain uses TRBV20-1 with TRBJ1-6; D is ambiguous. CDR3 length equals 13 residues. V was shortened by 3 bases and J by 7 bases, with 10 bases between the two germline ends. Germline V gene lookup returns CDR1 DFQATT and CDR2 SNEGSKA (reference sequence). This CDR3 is CSARVGRNSPLHF. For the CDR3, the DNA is TGCAGTGCTAGGGTTGGGAGGAATTCACCCCTCCACTTT.

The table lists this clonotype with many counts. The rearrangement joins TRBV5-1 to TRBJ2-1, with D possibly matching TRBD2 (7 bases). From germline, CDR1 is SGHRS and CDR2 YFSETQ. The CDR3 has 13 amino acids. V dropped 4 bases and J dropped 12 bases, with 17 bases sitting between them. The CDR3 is CASSRGGDKGQFF. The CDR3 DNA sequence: TGCGCCAGCAGCCGGGGAGGGGACAAGGGGCAGTTCTTC.

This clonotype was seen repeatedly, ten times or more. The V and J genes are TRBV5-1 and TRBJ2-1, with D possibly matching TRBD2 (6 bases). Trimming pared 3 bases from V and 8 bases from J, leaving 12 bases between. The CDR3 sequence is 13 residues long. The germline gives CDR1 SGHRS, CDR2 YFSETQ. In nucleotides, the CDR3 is TGCGCCAGCAGCTCTCTAGCGAGCGATGAGCAGTTCTTC. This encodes CASSSLASDEQFF.

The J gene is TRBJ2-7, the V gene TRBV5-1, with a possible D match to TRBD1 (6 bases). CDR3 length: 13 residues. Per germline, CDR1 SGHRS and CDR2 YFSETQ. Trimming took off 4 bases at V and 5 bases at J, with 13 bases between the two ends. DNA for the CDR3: TGCGCCAGCAGCCCGGATGGGGGCAACGAGCAGTACTTC. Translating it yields CASSPDGGNEQYF. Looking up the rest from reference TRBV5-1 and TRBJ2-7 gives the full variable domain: KAGVTQTPRYLIKTRGQQVTLSCSPISGHRSVSWYQQTPGQGLQFLFEYFSETQRNKGNFPGRFSGRQFSNSRSEMNVSTLELGDSALYLCASSPDGGNEQYFGPGTRLTVT.

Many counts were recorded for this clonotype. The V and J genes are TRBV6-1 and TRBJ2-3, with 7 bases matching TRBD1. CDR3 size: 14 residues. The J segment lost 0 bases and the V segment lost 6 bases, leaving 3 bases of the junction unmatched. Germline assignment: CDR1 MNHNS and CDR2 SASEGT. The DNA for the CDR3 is TGTGCCAGCAGGAGGGGGCGTAGCACAGATACGCAGTATTTT. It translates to CASRRGRSTDTQYF.

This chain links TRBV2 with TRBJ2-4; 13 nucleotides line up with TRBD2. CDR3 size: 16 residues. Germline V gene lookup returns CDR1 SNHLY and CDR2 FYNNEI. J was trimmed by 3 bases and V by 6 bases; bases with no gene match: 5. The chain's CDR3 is CASRRTSGSGKNIQYF. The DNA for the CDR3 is TGTGCCAGCAGGAGGACTAGCGGGAGTGGCAAAAACATTCAGTACTTC.

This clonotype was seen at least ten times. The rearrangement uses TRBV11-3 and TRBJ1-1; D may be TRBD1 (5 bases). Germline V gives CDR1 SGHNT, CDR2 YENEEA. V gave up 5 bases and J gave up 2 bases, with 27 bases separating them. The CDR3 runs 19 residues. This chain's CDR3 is CASSPTPPDSREANTEAFF. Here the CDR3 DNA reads TGTGCCAGCAGCCCTACTCCTCCAGACAGTAGGGAAGCAAACACTGAAGCTTTCTTT.